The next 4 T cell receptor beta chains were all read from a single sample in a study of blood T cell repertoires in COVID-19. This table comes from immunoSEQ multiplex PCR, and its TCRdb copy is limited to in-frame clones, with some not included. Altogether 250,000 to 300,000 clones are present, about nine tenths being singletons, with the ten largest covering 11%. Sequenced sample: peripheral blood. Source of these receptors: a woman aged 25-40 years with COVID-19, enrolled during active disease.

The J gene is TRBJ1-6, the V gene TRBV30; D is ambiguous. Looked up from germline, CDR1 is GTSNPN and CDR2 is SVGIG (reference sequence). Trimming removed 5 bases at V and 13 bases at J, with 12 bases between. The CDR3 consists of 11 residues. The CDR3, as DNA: TGTGCCTGGGACGACCGGGGTCCCCTCCACTTT. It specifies CAWDDRGPLHF.

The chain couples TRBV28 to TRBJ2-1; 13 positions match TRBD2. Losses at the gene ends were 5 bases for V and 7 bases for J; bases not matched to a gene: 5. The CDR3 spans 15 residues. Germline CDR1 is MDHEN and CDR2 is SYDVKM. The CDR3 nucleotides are TGTGCCAGCAGTGAACTAGCGGGAGGGCGGAATGAGCAGTTCTTC. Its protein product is CASSELAGGRNEQFF.

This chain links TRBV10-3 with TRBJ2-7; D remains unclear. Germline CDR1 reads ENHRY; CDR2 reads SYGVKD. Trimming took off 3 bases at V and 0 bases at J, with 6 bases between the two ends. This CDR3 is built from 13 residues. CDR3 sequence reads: CAISEWASYEQYF. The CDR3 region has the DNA TGTGCCATCAGTGAATGGGCCTCCTACGAGCAGTACTTC.

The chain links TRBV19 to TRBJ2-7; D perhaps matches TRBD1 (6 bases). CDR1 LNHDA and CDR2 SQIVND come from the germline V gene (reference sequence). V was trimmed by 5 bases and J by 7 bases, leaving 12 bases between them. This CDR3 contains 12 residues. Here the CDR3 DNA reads TGTGCCAGTAGTGTGGACAGAAGGGAGCAGTACTTC. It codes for CASSVDRREQYF.